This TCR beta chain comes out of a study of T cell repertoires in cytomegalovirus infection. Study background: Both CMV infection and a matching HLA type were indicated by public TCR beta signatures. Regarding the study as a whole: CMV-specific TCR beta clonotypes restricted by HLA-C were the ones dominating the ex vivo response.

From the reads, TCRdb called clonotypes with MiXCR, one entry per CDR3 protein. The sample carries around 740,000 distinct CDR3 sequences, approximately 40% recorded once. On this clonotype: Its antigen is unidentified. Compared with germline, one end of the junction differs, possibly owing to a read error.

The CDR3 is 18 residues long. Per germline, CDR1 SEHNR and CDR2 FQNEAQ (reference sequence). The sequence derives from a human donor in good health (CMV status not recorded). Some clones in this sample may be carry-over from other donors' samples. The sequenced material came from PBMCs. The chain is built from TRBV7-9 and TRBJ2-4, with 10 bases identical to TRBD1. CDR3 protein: CASSLPSGTGESKNLQYF. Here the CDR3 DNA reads TGTGCCAGCAGCCTCCCATCCGGGACAGGGGAGTCCAAAAACCTTCAGTACTTC.